This T cell receptor beta chain derives from a study of blood T cell repertoires in COVID-19. Clones were read by immunoSEQ multiplex PCR, and TCRdb kept only the in-frame ones, dropping some. The table includes roughly 200,000 clones, 80% to 90% detected once. CDR3 length: 14 residues. Germline lookup yields CDR1 SGDLS and CDR2 YYNGEE. The junction had 3 bases not matched to a gene; V was cut back by 2 bases and J by 4 bases. Sequencing was done on a sample of PBMCs or T cells enriched from blood (not recorded which). V is TRBV9 and J is TRBJ2-7; 10 nucleotides align to TRBD1. This TCR derives from a woman between 35 and 50 years old with acute COVID-19. The CDR3 DNA is TGTGCCAGCAGCGTTGGGGACAGGGGATACGAGCAGTACTTC. The encoded protein is CASSVGDRGYEQYF.